These 4 T cell receptor beta chains originate from one sample sequenced in a study of metastatic and nonmetastatic thyroid tumors. All patients reached thyroid surgery having received no treatment beforehand. TCRdb re-clonotyped the PCR reads via MiXCR. The sample yields about 16,000 clones, 31% seen once. The sequenced sample was blood. These receptors were taken from a female donor with papillary thyroid cancer or a benign thyroid nodule (not recorded which). Some clones in this sample may be carry-over from other donors' samples.

By share, this clone ranks as medium-sized. DNA for the CDR3: TGTGCCAGCAGCTTACAAGCGGGGAGTGCGTGGAACGAGCAGTACTTC. Translation gives CASSLQAGSAWNEQYF. This rearrangement joins TRBV11-1 to TRBJ2-7; 7 nucleotides match TRBD2. Germline assignment: CDR1 SGHAT and CDR2 FQDESV (reference sequence). This CDR3 is built from 16 residues. J lost 5 bases, V lost 2 bases, and 12 bases had no gene match.

This clone is medium-sized by share. This chain uses TRBV15 with TRBJ2-5; TRBD1 might be the D (5 bases). The ends were cut back, 5 bases at V and 2 bases at J, with 18 bases in the middle. Germline CDR1 and CDR2: LNHNV and YYDKDF (reference sequence). This CDR3 is 16 amino acids long. The CDR3 DNA sequence: TGTGCCACCAGCCCCTGGATGGGGCAGGAGCAAGAGACCCAGTACTTC. Protein sequence: CATSPWMGQEQETQYF.

The V gene is TRBV2, the J gene TRBJ2-7, with 10 bases fitting TRBD2. Per the germline V gene, CDR1 is SNHLY and CDR2 is FYNNEI. Unmatched junction bases numbered 15, after V lost 7 bases and J lost 6 bases. This CDR3 spans 16 amino acids. CDR3: CASTYMGLATLVEQYF. CDR3 in DNA: TGTGCCAGCACTTACATGGGACTAGCGACTTTAGTCGAGCAGTACTTC.

The chain couples TRBV4-1 to TRBJ2-7, with 8 bases lining up with TRBD2. This CDR3 is built from 16 residues. In germline, CDR1 is MGHRA, CDR2 YSYEKL. V lost 0 bases to trimming and J lost 3 bases; unmatched junction nucleotides: 7. The CDR3 here is CASSQDNSGISYEQYF. DNA of the CDR3: TGCGCCAGCAGCCAAGACAATAGCGGGATTAGCTACGAGCAGTACTTC.